These T cell receptor beta chains were read from a single sample in a study of cytomegalovirus exposure and HLA in healthy donors. Using immunoSEQ multiplex PCR, the repertoire was profiled, and TCRdb retains in-frame clones only, with some absent. Counted here are more than 85,000 clones, around three quarters occurring once; the ten biggest clones make up 2.5% to 3.5%. The specimen sequenced was PBMCs. These receptors all stem from a male donor in good health and CMV-seropositive. Each CDR3 is given with its conserved first and last residue. D genes are given only for firm matches. Only part of the rows carry a size: once, few, many, or a class if the clone is expanded.

j_gene | v_gene | d_gene | abundance | CDR3aa | CDR3nt
TRBJ1-4 | TRBV30 | . | few | CAWSRGTNEKLFF | TGTGCCTGGAGTCGAGGAACTAATGAAAAACTGTTTTTT
TRBJ2-3 | TRBV7-3 | TRBD2 | . | CASSLKAGGTSDTQYF | TGTGCCAGCAGCTTAAAAGCGGGGGGCACCTCAGATACGCAGTATTTT
TRBJ1-2 | TRBV6-6 | TRBD1 | once | CASSTIPGQGADGYTF | TGTGCCAGCAGCACCATACCGGGACAGGGGGCGGATGGCTACACCTTC
TRBJ1-2 | TRBV9 | TRBD1 | . | CASSGRTGYYGYTF | TGTGCCAGCAGCGGGAGGACAGGGTACTATGGCTACACCTTC
TRBJ1-1 | TRBV11-2 | TRBD1 | . | CASSPRGVTEAFF | TGTGCCAGCAGCCCCAGGGGGGTCACTGAAGCTTTCTTT
TRBJ1-5 | TRBV19 | TRBD1 | . | CASTLYPGQSNQPQHF | TGTGCCAGTACCCTCTATCCGGGACAGAGCAATCAGCCCCAGCATTTT
TRBJ1-2 | TRBV18 | . | . | CASSPNRENYGYTF | TGTGCCAGCTCACCGAACAGGGAAAACTATGGCTACACCTTC
TRBJ1-4 | TRBV2 | . | . | CASSGGGDEKLFF | TGTGCCAGCAGTGGCGGGGGTGATGAAAAACTGTTTTTT
TRBJ2-1 | TRBV30 | . | . | CAWSASGIEQFF | TGTGCCTGGAGTGCCTCAGGAATTGAGCAGTTCTTC
TRBJ2-2 | TRBV27 | . | . | CASSLRQSTGELFF | TGTGCCAGCAGTTTACGACAGTCCACCGGGGAGCTGTTTTTT
TRBJ2-3 | TRBV4-3 | . | . | CASSHSLGASTDTQYF | TGCGCCAGCAGCCATTCCTTAGGGGCCAGCACAGATACGCAGTATTTT
TRBJ1-6 | TRBV5-5 | TRBD1 | few | CASSLAQGGSPLHF | TGTGCCAGCAGCTTGGCACAGGGGGGTTCACCCCTCCACTTT
TRBJ1-5 | TRBV28 | . | . | CASRTPGISNQPQHF | TGTGCCAGCAGAACCCCAGGGATAAGCAATCAGCCCCAGCATTTT
TRBJ1-2 | TRBV6-5 | . | few | CASRSMGQSNYGYTF | TGTGCCAGCAGGTCGATGGGGCAATCGAACTATGGCTACACCTTC
TRBJ1-6 | TRBV30 | . | . | CAWSVRGNSPLHF | TGTGCCTGGAGTGTACGCGGTAATTCACCCCTCCACTTT
TRBJ2-5 | TRBV18 | TRBD2 | once | CASSPQGGLQETQYF | TGTGCCAGCTCACCACAGGGAGGGCTACAAGAGACCCAGTACTTC
TRBJ2-1 | TRBV9 | TRBD1 | . | CASSVVAGGYNEQFF | TGTGCCAGCAGCGTAGTGGCAGGGGGTTACAATGAGCAGTTCTTC
TRBJ1-2 | TRBV29-1 | . | . | CSVVSGVGYGYTF | TGCAGCGTTGTGTCCGGGGTCGGCTATGGCTACACCTTC
TRBJ2-7 | TRBV29-1 | TRBD1 | . | CSVGFYFGTGGFLYEQYF | TGCAGCGTTGGCTTCTACTTCGGGACAGGGGGATTCCTCTACGAGCAGTACTTC
TRBJ2-3 | TRBV4-1 | . | . | CASSQGGLEDTQYF | TGCGCCAGCAGCCAGGGGGGACTCGAGGATACGCAGTATTTT
TRBJ1-2 | TRBV6-1 | . | . | CASSPQGSNYGYTF | TGTGCCAGCAGCCCACAGGGATCTAACTATGGCTACACCTTC
TRBJ1-2 | TRBV27 | . | . | CASSNLGRGSDYGYTF | TGTGCCAGCAGTAATCTAGGGCGGGGAAGTGACTATGGCTACACCTTC
TRBJ1-3 | TRBV6-5 | TRBD1 | . | CASRQGAGNTIYF | TGTGCCAGCAGGCAGGGGGCTGGAAACACCATATATTTT
TRBJ2-7 | TRBV30 | . | . | CAWSVRQVISYEQYF | TGTGCCTGGAGTGTAAGGCAGGTAATCTCCTACGAGCAGTACTTC
TRBJ2-3 | TRBV9 | TRBD2 | once | CASSFLTSGGTDTQYF | TGTGCCAGCAGCTTCCTGACTAGCGGGGGGACAGATACGCAGTATTTT
TRBJ1-5 | TRBV7-6 | TRBD1 | few | CAVGPDRGSTGNQPQHF | TGTGCCGTAGGGCCGGACAGGGGATCCACTGGCAATCAGCCCCAGCATTTT
TRBJ1-2 | TRBV28 | TRBD1 | . | CASSLTGGAYGYTF | TGTGCCAGCAGTTTGACAGGGGGAGCCTATGGCTACACCTTC
TRBJ1-1 | TRBV7-9 | TRBD1 | few | CASSLQGFGTEAFF | TGTGCCAGCAGCCTACAGGGGTTCGGGACTGAAGCTTTCTTT
TRBJ2-1 | TRBV5-6 | TRBD2 | once | CASSPTSSLYNEQFF | TGTGCCAGCAGTCCGACTAGCTCCCTCTACAATGAGCAGTTCTTC
TRBJ1-2 | TRBV18 | . | . | CASSPEIQAGSGYTF | TGTGCCAGCTCACCGGAAATACAGGCCGGCTCTGGCTACACCTTC